The 10 T cell receptor beta chains below all came from one sample that was sequenced in a study of CD4 T cells in relation to SARS-CoV-2 and coronaviruses (dated by TCRdb to the early 2020s). CD4+ T cells from unexposed donors were collected before the COVID-19 pandemic (2011-2018). The EasySep CD4+ T cell isolation kit was used to isolate CD4+ T cells once the cultures had run for ten to eleven days. Library generation was performed with the immunoSEQ multiplex PCR assay. Entries here come from immuneACCESS through TCRdb and include only in-frame sequences with V and J called. Some clones fail to appear in such tables; in the studies checked, an unresolved V gene covers under half of the shortfall, and the cause of the remainder is unknown. The table for this sample lists about 21,000 clones; over 65% of them were counted only once. The top ten clones comprise around 16% of the sample. These receptors are not linked to any known antigen.

The sample comprised CD4+ T cells from PBMCs, cultured in vitro. The origin of the receptors is a human donor in good health.

The rearrangement uses TRBV6-5 and TRBJ1-4; D not resolved. This CDR3 is built from 14 residues. The germline CDR1 and CDR2 sequences are MNHEY and SVGAGI. Trimming shortened V by 6 bases and J by 0 bases, and 8 bases separated the two germline ends. CDR3 nucleotides: TGTGCCAGCAGGCTCAGACCAACTAATGAAAAACTGTTTTTT. Translating it yields CASRLRPTNEKLFF.

This clone has only one observation. V and J are TRBV12-3 or TRBV12-4 and TRBJ1-1; a possible D gene is TRBD1 (6 bases). V was shortened by 6 bases and J by 0 bases, with 8 bases between the two germline ends. The CDR3 totals 13 residues. Written as DNA, the CDR3 is TGTGCCAGCAGGCAGGGGATGAACACTGAAGCTTTCTTT. As protein: CASRQGMNTEAFF.

This clone came up a few times. The chain combines TRBV14 with TRBJ2-7; 11 bases line up with TRBD2. This CDR3 has 17 residues. V trimming: 4 bases; J trimming: 2 bases; junction bases outside the gene matches: 10. Per the germline V gene, CDR1 is SGHDN and CDR2 is FVKESK. Here the CDR3 reads CASSLVLPGLAAYEQYF. The DNA for the CDR3 is TGTGCCAGCAGCCTCGTTCTTCCGGGACTAGCGGCCTACGAGCAGTACTTC.

This clone was seen a single time. This chain links TRBV6-4 with TRBJ2-1; 9 positions agree with TRBD1. With V trimmed by 6 bases and J by 3 bases, 6 bases remained unmatched. CDR1 and CDR2 from the germline V gene are MRHNA and SNTAGT. The CDR3 totals 15 residues. The CDR3 loop reads CASSEQGADYNEQFF. The CDR3, as DNA: TGTGCCAGCAGCGAACAGGGGGCTGACTACAATGAGCAGTTCTTC.

This clone appeared a single time. The rearrangement joins TRBV7-6 to TRBJ2-3; possibly TRBD1 for D (6 bases). This CDR3 is built from 17 residues. Trimming shortened V by 5 bases and J by 4 bases, and 22 bases separated the two germline ends. The germline gives CDR1 SGHVS, CDR2 FNYEAQ. This CDR3 is CASSKQQGAFSADTQYF. For the CDR3, the DNA is TGTGCCAGCAGCAAGCAACAGGGCGCCTTTTCCGCAGATACGCAGTATTTT.

In its sample, this clone was seen a few times. This chain connects TRBV2 to TRBJ2-7; D unclear. The germline V gene has CDR1 SNHLY and CDR2 FYNNEI. Trimming stripped 5 bases from V and 7 bases from J, with 12 bases between. The CDR3 extends over 12 amino acids. This CDR3 is CASSITAQEQYF. CDR3 bases: TGTGCCAGCAGTATCACAGCTCAAGAGCAGTACTTC.

The chain is built from TRBV19 and TRBJ2-1; 9 bases fit TRBD2. V lost 5 bases, J lost 7 bases, and 12 bases stayed unmatched. Germline CDR1 LNHDA, CDR2 SQIVND (reference sequence). CDR3 length: 16 residues. The CDR3, as DNA: TGTGCCAGTAGTTGGCGAGCGGGAGGAGGAACGAATGAGCAGTTCTTC. Translation: CASSWRAGGGTNEQFF.

The V call is TRBV12-3 or TRBV12-4, the J call TRBJ2-2; 7 bases align to TRBD1. There are 13 residues in the CDR3. V lost 2 bases to trimming and J lost 6 bases; unmatched junction nucleotides: 0. The DNA of the CDR3 is TGTGCCAGCAGTTTACAGGGGGCCGGGGAGCTGTTTTTT. Translating gives CASSLQGAGELFF.

The V gene is TRBV4-2, the J gene TRBJ2-1, with D unresolved. In germline, CDR1 is LGHNA, CDR2 YNFKEQ. The V end lost 2 bases, the J end lost 2 bases, and 16 bases lay between the germline ends. CDR3 length equals 17 residues. In nucleotides, the CDR3 is TGTGCCAGCAGCCAATCTAATATAGGGTCTCCCTACAATGAGCAGTTCTTC. Translation gives CASSQSNIGSPYNEQFF.

This rearrangement joins TRBV3-1 (or the pseudogene TRBV3-2) to TRBJ2-1, with 16 bases that match TRBD2. Germline lookup yields CDR1 LGHDT and CDR2 YNNKEL (reference sequence). There are 18 residues in the CDR3. With V trimmed by 1 base and J by 8 bases, 8 bases remained unmatched. CDR3 DNA sequence: TGTGCCAGCAGCCAAGCGGGAACCGGGACTAGCGGGAGGGATGAGCAGTTCTTC. This codes for CASSQAGTGTSGRDEQFF.